This T cell receptor (beta chain) is drawn from a study of T-cell reconstitution after alpha-beta-depleted transplantation in children. Study results and caveats: Reportedly, roughly two months post-transplant, alpha-beta T cells arose from several hundred expanded graft clones.

Preparation of the TCRbeta library used unique molecular identifiers. TCRdb independently ran MiXCR on the PCR reads; one entry per CDR3 protein. The profile shows just under 250,000 distinct CDR3 sequences, roughly 24% of them singletons. This clonotype was recorded many times. No antigen is known for it. Germline assignment: CDR1 ENHRY and CDR2 SYGVKD. The CDR3 consists of 16 residues. The trim removed 5 bases at V and 6 bases at J, leaving 8 bases unmatched. This sequence originates from a girl aged 2 to 9 with Fanconi anemia, due to receive a stem cell transplant. Here the sequenced sample was PBMCs, taken before TCRalphabeta/CD19-depleted stem cell transplant. V is TRBV10-3 and J is TRBJ2-3, with TRBD2 identical over 13 bases. The CDR3 reads CAISSTSGGPADTQYF. In DNA, the CDR3 is TGTGCCATCAGTTCGACTAGCGGGGGGCCGGCGGATACGCAGTATTTT.